Shown below are 22 T cell receptor beta chains from a single sample sequenced in a study of T cells in Graves' hyperthyroidism and ophthalmopathy. Amplified TCR beta CDR3 regions came from RNA transcripts. Using the HTBI primer set, a first-round RT-PCR was run on the TCR CDR3. TCRdb reprocessed the multiplex PCR reads via MiXCR and lists one record per CDR3 protein. This table holds hundreds of thousands of distinct CDR3 sequences, about an eighth found once. Material for sequencing was blood. Source of these receptors: a man between 50 and 59 years old with Graves' ophthalmopathy.

This clonotype was detected ten times or more. The chain has TRBV5-4 and TRBJ2-1; D remains unclear. The CDR3 spans 13 residues. V shed 0 bases and J shed 7 bases, with 8 bases lying between them. Germline V gene data show CDR1 as SGHNT and CDR2 as YYREEE (reference sequence). CDR3 coding DNA: TGTGCCAGCAGCTTGGCCGCCGAAAATGAGCAGTTCTTC. It codes for CASSLAAENEQFF.

The V gene is TRBV7-6, the J gene TRBJ2-2; 16 nucleotides align to TRBD2. The CDR3 is made up of 21 amino acids. Germline V CDR1 and CDR2: SGHVS, FNYEAQ. J lost 6 bases, V lost 4 bases, and 17 bases had no gene match. Here the CDR3 reads CASSYDHGTSGRAGVPGELFF. CDR3 coding DNA: TGTGCCAGCAGCTACGACCACGGGACTAGCGGGAGGGCCGGCGTCCCCGGGGAGCTGTTTTTT.

The chain has TRBV20-1 and TRBJ2-3; no clear D. Germline lookup yields CDR1 DFQATT and CDR2 SNEGSKA (reference sequence). The CDR3 is 13 amino acids. V shed 5 bases and J shed 2 bases, with 11 bases lying between them. The CDR3 nucleotides are TGCAGTGCTGGAAGTCTATCCACAGATACGCAGTATTTT. It translates to CSAGSLSTDTQYF.

There are a few counts of this clonotype. This chain links TRBV29-1 with TRBJ2-1, with D perhaps assigned TRBD1 or TRBD2 (7 bases each). Between the trimmed V and J ends, which lost 6 bases and 6 bases, there was a span of 18 bases. The CDR3 contains 14 residues. The germline V gene has CDR1 SQVTM and CDR2 ANQGSEA. CDR3 in DNA: TGCAGCGTCGCCAGGGGGGGAGAGGTCAATGAGCAGTTCTTC. Translating it yields CSVARGGEVNEQFF.

At least ten counts were recorded for this clonotype. CDR3 DNA sequence: TGTGCCAGCGGACCGACAATGACTGGTGAGCAGTTCTTC. Its translation is CASGPTMTGEQFF. The chain links TRBV2 to TRBJ2-1; D gene uncertain. The CDR3 sequence is 13 residues long. Looked up from germline, CDR1 is SNHLY and CDR2 is FYNNEI. Trimming took 8 bases from V and 9 from J, leaving 17 bases between them.

This clonotype came up a few times. The rearrangement joins TRBV9 to TRBJ2-1; D gene uncertain. The germline gives CDR1 SGDLS, CDR2 YYNGEE. V was pared by 0 bases and J by 2 bases, with 6 bases between. The CDR3 extends over 14 amino acids. The CDR3 loop is CASSVEGTYNEQFF. CDR3 nucleotide sequence: TGTGCCAGCAGCGTAGAAGGTACCTACAATGAGCAGTTCTTC.

This clonotype was found many times. This rearrangement joins TRBV5-1 to TRBJ1-2; D might be TRBD1 (5 bases). Deletions cut 6 bases from V and 7 bases from J, with 19 bases between. Germline V gene sequence: CDR1 SGHRS, CDR2 YFSETQ. CDR3 length equals 14 residues. The CDR3 DNA reads as TGCGCCAGCACCCCCCCAGGCGGACATTTTGGCTACACCTTC. Protein product: CASTPPGGHFGYTF. Based on the CDR3 plus reference TRBV5-1 and TRBJ1-2, the full variable domain is KAGVTQTPRYLIKTRGQQVTLSCSPISGHRSVSWYQQTPGQGLQFLFEYFSETQRNKGNFPGRFSGRQFSNSRSEMNVSTLELGDSALYLCASTPPGGHFGYTFGSGTRLTVV.

This clonotype was seen ten or more times. The chain couples TRBV24-1 to TRBJ2-7; TRBD2 might be the D (6 bases). Trimming left V 6 bases short and J 3 bases short, with 8 bases between. This CDR3 contains 12 residues. The germline CDR1 and CDR2 sequences are KGHDR and SFDVKD. CDR3 residues: CATSTTSYEQYF. CDR3 nucleotides: TGTGCCACCAGTACGACTAGCTACGAGCAGTACTTC.

This clonotype has at least ten counts. The chain uses TRBV3-1 and TRBJ2-1; TRBD1 agrees at 7 bases. CDR3 length: 12 residues. Per germline, CDR1 LGHDT and CDR2 YNNKEL (reference sequence). Unmatched junction bases numbered 2, after V lost 5 bases and J lost 7 bases. The CDR3 protein is CASSRQGNEQFF. The CDR3 DNA reads TGTGCCAGCAGCAGACAGGGAAATGAGCAGTTCTTC.

This clonotype was seen ten or more times. The J gene is TRBJ1-6, the V gene TRBV3-1, with TRBD1 as a possible D gene (5 bases). The CDR3 covers 14 residues. Germline values: CDR1 LGHDT, CDR2 YNNKEL (reference sequence). V lost 4 bases and J lost 6, with 10 bases in between. CDR3 nucleotides: TGTGCCAGCAGCCGCAGGGTTGGTAATTCACCCCTCCACTTT. It translates to CASSRRVGNSPLHF.

Many counts were recorded for this clonotype. V is TRBV24-1 and J is TRBJ2-1; 11 bases align to TRBD2. CDR1 is KGHDR and CDR2 is SFDVKD in the germline V gene. The ends lost 9 bases at V and 2 bases at J; junction bases unmatched: 8. The CDR3 runs to 16 residues. This chain's CDR3 is CATGGATSGTYNEQFF. The CDR3 region has the DNA TGTGCCACCGGAGGGGCGACTAGCGGGACCTACAATGAGCAGTTCTTC.

This clonotype has ten or more counts. The chain links TRBV20-1 to TRBJ2-5; 9 bases align to TRBD1. Looked up from germline, CDR1 is DFQATT and CDR2 is SNEGSKA (reference sequence). V shed 4 bases and J 5 bases; nucleotides not matched to a gene: 8. The length of the CDR3 is 14 residues. CDR3 protein: CSAIRDRDLETQYF. In DNA, the CDR3 is TGCAGTGCTATCCGGGACAGGGACCTGGAGACCCAGTACTTC.

This clonotype was observed many times. The chain links TRBV6-1 to TRBJ2-2; D remains unclear. Per the germline V gene, CDR1 is MNHNS and CDR2 is SASEGT. The CDR3 extends over 16 amino acids. V was clipped by 0 bases and J by 7 bases, with 15 bases between them. The CDR3 is CASSEASWSSGGELFF. DNA for the CDR3: TGTGCCAGCAGTGAAGCGAGTTGGAGTTCTGGCGGGGAGCTGTTTTTT.

As concerns this clonotype: This may be a read error: a much more frequent sequence differs by one nucleotide. This chain connects TRBV3-1 to TRBJ1-5, with 8 bases identical to TRBD1. The trim removed 7 bases at V and 5 bases at J, leaving 13 bases unmatched. CDR3 size: 16 residues. Germline CDR1 LGHDT, CDR2 YNNKEL (reference sequence). This CDR3 is CASNPGAGTGDQPQHF. CDR3 DNA sequence: TGTGCCAGCAACCCTGGGGCTGGGACAGGTGATCAGCCCCAGCATTTT. The full variable domain, with the rest looked up from reference TRBV3-1 and TRBJ1-5, is DTAVSQTPKYLVTQMGNDKSIKCEQNLGHDTMYWYKQDSKKFLKIMFSYNNKELIINETVPNRFSPKSPDKAHLNLHINSLELGDSAVYFCASNPGAGTGDQPQHFGDGTRLSIL.

The chain employs TRBV7-9 and TRBJ1-5; no reliable D call. V gave up 5 bases and J gave up 3 bases, with 11 bases separating them. Per the germline V gene, CDR1 is SEHNR and CDR2 is FQNEAQ (reference sequence). The CDR3 runs 14 residues. The DNA for the CDR3 is TGTGCCAGCAGCCTAGGCGCCCTCAATCAGCCCCAGCATTTT. Amino acids: CASSLGALNQPQHF.

In its sample, this clonotype was seen many times. The genes are TRBV5-1 and TRBJ2-7, with 14 bases identical to TRBD2. From germline, CDR1 is SGHRS and CDR2 YFSETQ. This CDR3 has 21 amino acids. V was clipped by 2 bases and J by 6 bases; unmatched bases: 22. CDR3 amino acids: CASSLLKNQRFGLAGGTEQYF. The CDR3 DNA reads as TGCGCCAGCAGCTTACTAAAAAATCAGCGCTTTGGACTAGCGGGAGGTACCGAGCAGTACTTC.

This clonotype was seen many times. The chain recombines TRBV7-2 with TRBJ2-7, with 8 bases lining up with TRBD2. CDR3 length equals 14 residues. The ends lost 4 bases at V and 0 bases at J; junction bases unmatched: 2. Germline V gene data show CDR1 as SGHTA and CDR2 as FQGNSA. CDR3 loop: CASSSGTSSYEQYF. The CDR3 coding sequence is TGTGCCAGCAGCTCCGGGACTAGCTCCTACGAGCAGTACTTC.

This clonotype appeared many times. V gene TRBV7-2 combines with J gene TRBJ2-5; 8 bases line up with TRBD2. The CDR3 spans 16 residues. V lost 5 bases to trimming and J lost 4 bases; unmatched junction nucleotides: 12. The germline V gene has CDR1 SGHTA and CDR2 FQGNSA. This CDR3 reads CASSLLAAGVSETQYF. For the CDR3, the DNA is TGTGCCAGCAGCCTACTGGCAGCGGGAGTATCAGAGACCCAGTACTTC.

The chain is built from TRBV7-2 and TRBJ1-1, with unresolved D. The CDR3 extends over 11 amino acids. The V gene's germline CDR1 is SGHTA and CDR2 FQGNSA. V was cut by 2 bases and J by 8 bases, with 6 bases left in between. The DNA for the CDR3 is TGTGCCAGCAGCTTACTAACAGAAGCTTTCTTT. Translating gives CASSLLTEAFF.

The gene calls are TRBV5-1 and TRBJ2-3; 7 nucleotides line up with TRBD1. This CDR3 comprises 19 residues. Germline CDR1 reads SGHRS; CDR2 reads YFSETQ. The V segment lost 4 bases and the J segment 0 bases; nucleotides outside the gene matches: 17. CDR3 DNA sequence: TGCGCCAGCAGCACCGGACTGGGACAGAGAATACGTAGCACAGATACGCAGTATTTT. Translation gives CASSTGLGQRIRSTDTQYF.

Concerning this clonotype itself: It is likely a read error, because the conserved phenylalanine at the end of the CDR3 is missing. This chain links TRBV29-1 with TRBJ1-1; D remains unclear. V shed 4 bases and J shed 1 base, with 7 bases lying between them. Germline V gene data show CDR1 as SQVTM and CDR2 as ANQGSEA. CDR3 length equals 12 residues. The CDR3 DNA sequence: TGCAGCGTTGGGGCGGGGAACACTGAAGCTTTCCTT. This encodes CSVGAGNTEAFL.

J is TRBJ1-5 and V is TRBV27; TRBD1 matches at 8 bases. Germline V gene lookup returns CDR1 MNHEY and CDR2 SMNVEV (reference sequence). The trim removed 5 bases at V and 5 bases at J, leaving 8 bases unmatched. This CDR3 has 15 amino acids. The CDR3 coding sequence is TGTGCCAGCAGTAAACCGGGACAGGACGATCAGCCCCAGCATTTT. It translates to CASSKPGQDDQPQHF.